The source of this TCR beta chain is a study of MAIT cells during Salmonella Paratyphi A infection (dated 2017 in TCRdb). Concerning the study at large: A single dose of 1-5x10^3 CFU of S. Paratyphi A strain NVGH308 was swallowed by adult volunteers aged 18 to 60. Ciprofloxacin 500 mg twice daily for 14 days, starting at diagnosis, was given to diagnosed volunteers.

This specimen's time point label, per the study, means: mid-infection, around enteric fever diagnosis. MAIT cells were defined as Valpha7.2+ CD161+ T cells and identified and sorted by flow cytometry. In six volunteers who developed enteric fever after controlled oral challenge with live Salmonella Paratyphi A, circulating MAIT cell TCRbeta repertoires were profiled over time. Every diagnosed volunteer provided MAIT cell samples at three timepoints: pre-infection, mid-infection and post-infection. A diagnosis of enteric fever was based on Paratyphi A bacteremia and/or a persistent fever above 38 degrees C that lasted longer than 12 hours. Diagnosis of infection in challenged volunteers occurred between day 4 and day 7 after challenge. For RNA extraction, about 4,500 to 11,000 MAIT cells from each sample were sorted straight into RNAqueous-Micro lysis buffer. Lymphoprep gradient centrifugation was used to isolate peripheral blood mononuclear cells from both the blood samples and the leukocyte cones. Sorting was done on either a BD FACSAria Fusion or a BD FACSAria III sorter.

What the work shows at the level of the full study, not this receptor alone: Space occupied by over-represented MAIT clonotypes fell significantly from baseline to mid-infection (roughly 0.18 to 0.092), with no significant post-infection difference. Diagnosed volunteers showed more expansion or contraction among top five MAIT clonotypes than healthy controls (around 0.57 versus 0.12), suggesting infection-driven repertoire reshaping. MAIT cell TRBV usage was oligoclonal with a preference for TRBV20 and TRBV6, and infection did not appear to change this usage. Although the availability of volunteer samples limited sample sizes, the sizes were judged adequate for detecting differences between groups.

At the junction V is shortened by 5 bases and J by 2 bases, with 13 bases in between. The CDR3 runs 15 residues from the cysteine to the phenylalanine. CDR3 DNA is the only sequence kept; it has 45 bases, read in frame from the first base. CDR1 SGHTA and CDR2 FQGNSA were looked up in the germline V gene. With regard to this clonotype: Its binding antigen is unknown. Base qualities were left out, and no much larger clone turns up one base away.

Libraries were constructed by 5' RACE. Two rounds of PCR with Phusion High-Fidelity polymerase amplified TCRbeta, with sample-specific barcodes added in the primers. Template-switch cDNA synthesis with SMARTScribe reverse transcriptase and a TRBC-specific primer was used to generate TCRbeta libraries. After barcoding, samples were pooled and then prepared using the NEBNext Ultra DNA Library Prep Kit for Illumina. Sequencing of libraries was performed on an Illumina MiSeq with the MiSeq reagent kit v2, 300 cycles. Regarding the original processing steps: Jemultiplexer was used to demultiplex reads by barcode, and MiTCR with default parameters handled the alignment. Non-functional sequences were filtered out with VDJtools, and clonotypes were defined by amino acid sequence, with frequencies based on assigned sequence reads. In the clonal space homeostasis analysis, clonotypes were grouped by frequency into over-represented (0.05-1), large, medium and small bins. TCRdb redid the processing of the public reads, applying fastp at Q25 and MiXCR, and retained in-frame beta chains. Rows with one shared CDR3 protein collapse into an entry with the most common genes and DNA. TCRdb, rather than the study authors, made the V and J calls. This sample holds about 640 distinct CDR3 sequences; around 27% were observed only once. The ten largest clones capture 25% to 35% of the sample.

This TCR was recovered from a person aged 18 to 75 who was deliberately infected with Salmonella Paratyphi A in a paratyphoid fever challenge study. The chain links TRBV7-2 with TRBJ1-5; the D segment could be TRBD1, given 6 matching bases. The sequencing here drew on MAIT cells from blood, taken at the middle sampling point of the challenge study. The CDR3 reads as follows: CASSLTGNGNQPQHF. In nucleotide form, the sequence is TGTGCCAGCAGCCTAACAGGGAACGGCAATCAGCCCCAGCATTTT.